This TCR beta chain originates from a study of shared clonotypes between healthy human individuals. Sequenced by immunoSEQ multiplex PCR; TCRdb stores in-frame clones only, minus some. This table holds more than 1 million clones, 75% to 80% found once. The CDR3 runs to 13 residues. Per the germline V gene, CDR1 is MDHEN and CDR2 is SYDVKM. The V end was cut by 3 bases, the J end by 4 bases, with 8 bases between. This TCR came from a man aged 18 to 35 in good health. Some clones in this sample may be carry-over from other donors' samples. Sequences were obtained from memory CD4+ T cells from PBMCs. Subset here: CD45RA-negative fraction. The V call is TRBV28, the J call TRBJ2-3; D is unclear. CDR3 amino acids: CASSFVAADTQYF. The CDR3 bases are TGTGCCAGCAGTTTCGTGGCGGCAGATACGCAGTATTTT.